This T cell receptor beta chain originates from a study of blood T cells in healthy people across ages. Study-level findings and limits: Greater diversity and more naive CD4+ cells were seen in long-lived donors than in aged donors. Because donor CMV status was unknown, expanded clonotype changes were possibly confounded. Any conclusive comparison of naive versus antigen-experienced cells was prevented by using unsorted PBMCs.

For every donor, a draw yielded ten milliliters of peripheral blood. Combining a sample-barcoded 5' primer with a J-beta primer mix, a second PCR ran for roughly 6 to 11 cycles. Each CDR3 protein gets one entry after TCRdb re-called the 5' RACE reads with MiXCR. The table has around 940,000 distinct CDR3 sequences, just over 50% seen once. This clonotype came up a few times. Its matching antigen is unknown. The CDR3 runs to 14 residues. Germline V lookup: CDR1 SGHTA, CDR2 FQGNSA. The sample comprised blood. The rearrangement links TRBV7-2 to TRBJ2-5; tentatively, D is TRBD2 (7 bases). The DNA end favors TRBJ2-7, so the J call may be wrong. This TCR came from a woman aged 55 to 70 in good health. CDR3 nucleotide sequence: TGTGCCAGCAGCCGAGGGGGGGTGGACTACGAGCAGTACTTC. The encoded protein is CASSRGGVDYEQYF.